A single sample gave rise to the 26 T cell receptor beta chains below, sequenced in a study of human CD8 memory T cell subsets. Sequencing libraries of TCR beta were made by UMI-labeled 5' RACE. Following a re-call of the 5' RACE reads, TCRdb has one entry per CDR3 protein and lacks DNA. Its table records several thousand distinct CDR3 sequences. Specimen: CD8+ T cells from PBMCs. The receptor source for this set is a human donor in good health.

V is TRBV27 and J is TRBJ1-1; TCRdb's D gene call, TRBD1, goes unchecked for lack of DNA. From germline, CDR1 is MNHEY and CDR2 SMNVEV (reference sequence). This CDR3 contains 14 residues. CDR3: CASSLGGGDGEAFF.

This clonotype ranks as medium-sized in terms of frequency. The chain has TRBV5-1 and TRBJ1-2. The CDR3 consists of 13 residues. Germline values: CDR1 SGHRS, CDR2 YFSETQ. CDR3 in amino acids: CASSFEGGNGYTF.

The CDR3 loop is CASSQDTRLAGGEETQYF. The chain combines TRBV3-1 with TRBJ2-5; with no DNA, the TCRdb D assignment of TRBD2 cannot be verified. This CDR3 spans 18 amino acids. Germline V gene data show CDR1 as LGHDT and CDR2 as YNNKEL (reference sequence).

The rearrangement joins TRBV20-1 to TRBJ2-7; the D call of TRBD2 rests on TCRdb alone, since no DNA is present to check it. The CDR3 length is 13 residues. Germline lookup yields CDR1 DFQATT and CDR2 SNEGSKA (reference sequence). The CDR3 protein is CSATGTRPYEQYF.

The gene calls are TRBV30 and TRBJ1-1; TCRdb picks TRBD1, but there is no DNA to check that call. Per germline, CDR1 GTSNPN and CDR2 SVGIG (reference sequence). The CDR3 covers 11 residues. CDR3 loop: CAWSEGAEAFF. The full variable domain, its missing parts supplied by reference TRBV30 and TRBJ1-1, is SQTIHQWPATLVQPVGSPLSLECTVEGTSNPNLYWYRQAAGRGLQLLFYSVGIGQISSEVPQNLSASRPQDRQFILSSKKLLLSDSGFYLCAWSEGAEAFFGQGTRLTVV.

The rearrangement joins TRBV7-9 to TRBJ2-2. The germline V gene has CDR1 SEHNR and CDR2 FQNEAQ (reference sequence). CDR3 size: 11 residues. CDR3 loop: CASTPTGELFF.

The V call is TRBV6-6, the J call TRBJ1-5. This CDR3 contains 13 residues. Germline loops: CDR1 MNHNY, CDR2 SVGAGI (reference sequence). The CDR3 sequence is CASSWVDFGPQHF.

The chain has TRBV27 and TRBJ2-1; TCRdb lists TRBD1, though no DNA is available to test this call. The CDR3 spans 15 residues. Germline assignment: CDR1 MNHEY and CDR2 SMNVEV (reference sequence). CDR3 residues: CASSAGTGGRNEQFF.

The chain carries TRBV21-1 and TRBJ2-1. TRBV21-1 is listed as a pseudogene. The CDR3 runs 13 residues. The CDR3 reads CASSKRRVNEQFF.

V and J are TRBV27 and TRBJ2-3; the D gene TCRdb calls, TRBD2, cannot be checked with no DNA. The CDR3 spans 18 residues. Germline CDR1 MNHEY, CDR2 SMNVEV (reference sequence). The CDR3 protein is CASSPRLAGPSSTDTQYF.

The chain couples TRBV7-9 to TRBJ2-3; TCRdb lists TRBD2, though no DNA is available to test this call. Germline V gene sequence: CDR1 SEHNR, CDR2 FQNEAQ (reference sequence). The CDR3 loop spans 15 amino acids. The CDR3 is CASSLASGSTDTQYF. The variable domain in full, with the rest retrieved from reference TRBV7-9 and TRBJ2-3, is DTGVSQNPRHKITKRGQNVTFRCDPISEHNRLYWYRQTLGQGPEFLTYFQNEAQLEKSRLLSDRFSAERPKGSFSTLEIQRTEQGDSAMYLCASSLASGSTDTQYFGPGTRLTVL.

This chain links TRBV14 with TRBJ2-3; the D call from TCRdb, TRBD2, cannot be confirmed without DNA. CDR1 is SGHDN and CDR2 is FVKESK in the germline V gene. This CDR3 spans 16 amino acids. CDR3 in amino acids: CASSQDLAGESDTQYF.

CDR3 amino acids: CACGGTGRYNEQFF. The J gene is TRBJ2-1, the V gene TRBV7-9; the TCRdb call, TRBD1, lacks DNA for checking. The length of the CDR3 is 14 residues. Germline V gene data show CDR1 as SEHNR and CDR2 as FQNEAQ (reference sequence). The full variable domain, in which reference TRBV7-9 and TRBJ2-1 provide the parts outside the CDR3, is DTGVSQNPRHKITKRGQNVTFRCDPISEHNRLYWYRQTLGQGPEFLTYFQNEAQLEKSRLLSDRFSAERPKGSFSTLEIQRTEQGDSAMYLCACGGTGRYNEQFFGPGTRLTVL.

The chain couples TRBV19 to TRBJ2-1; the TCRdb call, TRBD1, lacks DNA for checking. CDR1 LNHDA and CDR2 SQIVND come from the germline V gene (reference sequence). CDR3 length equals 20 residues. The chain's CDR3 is CASTPEFPGQGLSSYNEQFF.

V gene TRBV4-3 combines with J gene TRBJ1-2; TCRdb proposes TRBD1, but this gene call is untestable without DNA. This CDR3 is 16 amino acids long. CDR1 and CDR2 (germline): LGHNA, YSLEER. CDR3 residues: CASSQDRGSPFGGYTF.

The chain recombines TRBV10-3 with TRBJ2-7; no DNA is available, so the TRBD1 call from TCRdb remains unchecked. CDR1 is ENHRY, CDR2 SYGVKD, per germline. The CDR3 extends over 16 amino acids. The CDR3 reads CAISGAPDSSSYEQYF.

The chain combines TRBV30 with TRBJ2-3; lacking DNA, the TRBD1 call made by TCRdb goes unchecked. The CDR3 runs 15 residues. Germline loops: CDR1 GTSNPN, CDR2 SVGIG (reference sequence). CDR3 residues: CAWSAGTGRPDTQYF. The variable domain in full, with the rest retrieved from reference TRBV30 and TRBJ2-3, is SQTIHQWPATLVQPVGSPLSLECTVEGTSNPNLYWYRQAAGRGLQLLFYSVGIGQISSEVPQNLSASRPQDRQFILSSKKLLLSDSGFYLCAWSAGTGRPDTQYFGPGTRLTVL.

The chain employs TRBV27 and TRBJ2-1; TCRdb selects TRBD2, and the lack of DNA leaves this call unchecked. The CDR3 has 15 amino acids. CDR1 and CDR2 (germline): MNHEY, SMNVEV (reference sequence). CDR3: CASSLKHPQYNEQFF.

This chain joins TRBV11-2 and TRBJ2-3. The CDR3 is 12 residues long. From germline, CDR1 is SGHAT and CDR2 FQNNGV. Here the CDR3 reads CASSLRTDTQYF.

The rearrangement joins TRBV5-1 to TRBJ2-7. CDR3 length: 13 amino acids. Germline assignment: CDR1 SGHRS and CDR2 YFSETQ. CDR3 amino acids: CASSLAYSREQYF. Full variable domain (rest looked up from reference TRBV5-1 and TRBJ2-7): KAGVTQTPRYLIKTRGQQVTLSCSPISGHRSVSWYQQTPGQGLQFLFEYFSETQRNKGNFPGRFSGRQFSNSRSEMNVSTLELGDSALYLCASSLAYSREQYFGPGTRLTVT.

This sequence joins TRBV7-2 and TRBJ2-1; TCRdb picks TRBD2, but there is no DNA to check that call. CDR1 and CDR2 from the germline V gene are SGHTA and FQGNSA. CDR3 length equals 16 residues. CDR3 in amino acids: CASSLEGIAAYNEQFF.

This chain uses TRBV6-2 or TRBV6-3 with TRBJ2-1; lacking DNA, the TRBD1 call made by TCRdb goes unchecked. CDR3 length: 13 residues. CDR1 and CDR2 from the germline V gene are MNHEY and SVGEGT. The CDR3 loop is CASSPREFGEQFF.

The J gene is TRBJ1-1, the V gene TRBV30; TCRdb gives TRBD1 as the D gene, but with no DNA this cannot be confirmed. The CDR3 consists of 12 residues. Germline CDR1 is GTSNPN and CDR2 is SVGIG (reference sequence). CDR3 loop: CAWGGQITEAFF.

This chain's CDR3 is CASRSGFRGLHF. This chain uses TRBV6-5 with TRBJ1-6; the D gene TCRdb calls, TRBD1, cannot be checked with no DNA. CDR3 length equals 12 residues. The V gene's germline CDR1 is MNHEY and CDR2 SVGAGI.

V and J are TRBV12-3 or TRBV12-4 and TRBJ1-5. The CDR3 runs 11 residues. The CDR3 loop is CASSLAGAQHF.

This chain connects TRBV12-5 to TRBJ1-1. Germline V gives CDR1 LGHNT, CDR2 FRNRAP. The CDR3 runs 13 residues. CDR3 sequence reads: CASGNSGKLGAFF. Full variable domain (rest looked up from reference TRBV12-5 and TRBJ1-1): DARVTQTPRHKVTEMGQEVTMRCQPILGHNTVFWYRQTMMQGLELLAYFRNRAPLDDSGMPKDRFSAEMPDATLATLKIQPSEPRDSAVYFCASGNSGKLGAFFGQGTRLTVV.